This T cell receptor beta chain derives from a study of tumor and adjacent non-tumor tissue in lung cancer. Looking at the study overall: Histology: 12 adenocarcinoma, a couple of squamous cell carcinoma, 1 small cell lung cancer.

This sample's RNA came from whole unsorted tissue. Newly diagnosed lung cancer patients had thoracic surgery in China, August–late 2014, without prior chemotherapy. CDR3 size: 13 residues. Germline values: CDR1 SGHAT, CDR2 FQNNGV. The count of this clonotype is one. Its target is not known. Compared with germline, one end of the junction differs, possibly owing to a read error. Three rounds of nested PCR, following a modified ARM-PCR protocol, produced the TCRbeta library. TCRdb independently ran MiXCR on the multiplex PCR reads; one entry per CDR3 protein. This table has around 200,000 distinct CDR3 sequences, over 55% appearing once. Study-wide findings and caveats: Patients with more diverse tumor TCRs had worse survival.

The sequence was collected from a man between 60 and 75 years old with non-small cell lung cancer. The specimen sequenced was lung tumor tissue. This chain connects TRBV11-2 to TRBJ2-5; D gene ambiguous. CDR3 sequence reads: CVSCLGQNETQYF. For the CDR3, the DNA is TGTGTCAGCTGCTTAGGCCAGAATGAGACCCAGTACTTC.